This entry lists 30 T cell receptor beta chains sequenced from one sample in a study of OX40 agonist ivuxolimab in advanced cancers. Sequencing used immunoSEQ multiplex PCR; TCRdb keeps in-frame clones, though not all of them. This table has tens of thousands of clones, just over 85% appearing once. The source was CD4+ or CD8+ T cells sorted from blood, collected in a trial of the OX40 agonist ivuxolimab. The receptors stem from an adult with an advanced solid tumor such as melanoma, head and neck, liver or kidney cancer.

The rearrangement joins TRBV5-6 to TRBJ2-1, with 7 bases identical to TRBD2. The CDR3 has 16 amino acids. J was trimmed by 7 bases and V by 4 bases; bases with no gene match: 14. Germline-derived CDR1 and CDR2 are SGHDT and YYEEEE. CDR3 bases: TGTGCCAGCAGCCCACTCTGGGCGGGAGATCGGAATGAGCAGTTCTTC. This codes for CASSPLWAGDRNEQFF.

The CDR3 DNA follows: TGTGCCAGCATGCGGACTAGCGGGGGCTACAATGAGCAGTTCTTC. Its translation is CASMRTSGGYNEQFF. The V and J genes are TRBV2 and TRBJ2-1; 13 positions agree with TRBD2. Losses at the gene ends were 7 bases for V and 3 bases for J; bases not matched to a gene: 3. From germline, CDR1 is SNHLY and CDR2 FYNNEI. The CDR3 totals 15 residues.

The V gene is TRBV28, the J gene TRBJ2-3, with D perhaps TRBD1 (6 bases). The germline V gene encodes CDR1 MDHEN and CDR2 SYDVKM. The V and J ends lost 6 bases and 6 bases respectively, with 19 bases between them. The CDR3 totals 15 residues. CDR3 sequence: CASRGAGVYMDTQYF. CDR3 DNA: TGTGCCAGCAGGGGGGCAGGGGTCTACATGGATACGCAGTATTTT.

The CDR3 is CASADRAATDTQYF. The CDR3, as DNA: TGTGCCAGCGCGGACAGGGCCGCCACAGATACGCAGTATTTT. This chain joins TRBV27 and TRBJ2-3; TRBD1 aligns across 8 bases. Trimming removed 8 bases from V and 2 bases from J; junction bases left unmatched: 6. CDR1 and CDR2 (germline): MNHEY, SMNVEV (reference sequence). The CDR3 is 14 amino acids.

The rearrangement joins TRBV9 to TRBJ2-7; D could derive from TRBD1 or TRBD2 (5 bases each). CDR1 SGDLS and CDR2 YYNGEE come from the germline V gene. CDR3 length: 15 residues. V lost 4 bases and J lost 0, with 14 bases in between. The CDR3 region is CASSKHWDHSYEQYF. CDR3 in DNA: TGTGCCAGCAGCAAACACTGGGACCACTCCTACGAGCAGTACTTC.

J is TRBJ2-5 and V is TRBV5-1, with D perhaps matching TRBD1 or TRBD2 (5 bases each). The CDR3 length is 13 residues. CDR1 is SGHRS and CDR2 is YFSETQ in the germline V gene. V was clipped by 4 bases and J by 4 bases, with 11 bases between them. The CDR3 DNA reads as TGCGCCAGCAGCCCAGGGAGCCCAGAGACCCAGTACTTC. Translated: CASSPGSPETQYF.

The chain links TRBV18 to TRBJ2-7; the D call may be TRBD1 or TRBD2 (5 bases each). V shed 1 base and J shed 3 bases, with 13 bases lying between them. CDR1 is KGHSH and CDR2 is LQKENI in the germline V gene. CDR3 size: 15 residues. The CDR3 reads CASSPREGRGYEQYF. CDR3 in DNA: TGTGCCAGCTCACCACGCGAGGGAAGGGGCTACGAGCAGTACTTC.

This rearrangement joins TRBV2 to TRBJ1-1; D is unresolved. CDR3 length: 13 residues. CDR1 is SNHLY and CDR2 is FYNNEI in the germline V gene. V was shortened by 4 bases and J by 2 bases, with 8 bases between the two germline ends. The CDR3, as DNA: TGTGCCAGCAGTGCGAATGGAAACACTGAAGCTTTCTTT. Its translation: CASSANGNTEAFF.

This clone has just one count. This chain uses TRBV6-6 with TRBJ2-1; 7 bases agree with TRBD1. Germline V gene data show CDR1 as MNHNY and CDR2 as SVGAGI (reference sequence). The CDR3 is 15 residues long. Trimming cost V 6 bases and J 4 bases; bases outside gene matches: 9. The CDR3 bases are TGTGCCAGCAGGCTCCGGGACAGTGAGTACAATGAGCAGTTCTTC. Its protein product is CASRLRDSEYNEQFF.

V usage is TRBV21-1 and J usage is TRBJ1-5. TRBV21-1 is designated a pseudogene. The CDR3 has 14 residues. CDR3 coding DNA: TGTGCCAGCAGCCACTTAGGTGCCTGGCAGCCCCAGCATTTT. As protein: CASSHLGAWQPQHF.

J is TRBJ2-3 and V is TRBV5-1, with 10 bases fitting TRBD2. J lost 2 bases, V lost 5 bases, and 5 bases had no gene match. CDR1 SGHRS and CDR2 YFSETQ come from the germline V gene. The CDR3 consists of 15 residues. For the CDR3, the DNA is TGCGCCAGCAGAGAAACTAGCGGGACCACAGATACGCAGTATTTT. Its protein is CASRETSGTTDTQYF. Looking up the rest from reference TRBV5-1 and TRBJ2-3 gives the full variable domain: KAGVTQTPRYLIKTRGQQVTLSCSPISGHRSVSWYQQTPGQGLQFLFEYFSETQRNKGNFPGRFSGRQFSNSRSEMNVSTLELGDSALYLCASRETSGTTDTQYFGPGTRLTVL.

This clone turned up a few times. The J gene is TRBJ2-7, the V gene TRBV4-1; D is uncertain. Trimming left V 1 base short and J 7 bases short, with 14 bases between. From germline, CDR1 is MGHRA and CDR2 YSYEKL. The CDR3 is 14 amino acids. CDR3 amino acids: CASSQGFDPKEQYF. The CDR3 DNA reads TGCGCCAGCAGCCAAGGGTTCGACCCGAAGGAGCAGTACTTC.

The table lists this clone with a count of one. The rearrangement uses TRBV28 and TRBJ2-3; 9 bases fit TRBD1. CDR1 is MDHEN, CDR2 SYDVKM, per germline. With V trimmed by 5 bases and J by 10 bases, 7 bases remained unmatched. This CDR3 spans 13 amino acids. The CDR3 sequence: CASSATDRGPQYF. CDR3 nucleotides: TGTGCCAGCAGTGCGACGGACAGGGGCCCGCAGTATTTT.

The gene calls are TRBV28 and TRBJ1-5; 9 positions agree with TRBD1. This CDR3 spans 15 amino acids. Germline CDR1 MDHEN, CDR2 SYDVKM. Trimming cost V 2 bases and J 3 bases; bases outside gene matches: 2. The CDR3 loop is CASSLGTGFNQPQHF. CDR3 DNA: TGTGCCAGCAGTTTAGGGACAGGGTTCAATCAGCCCCAGCATTTT.

The chain links TRBV28 to TRBJ1-4; 11 bases agree with TRBD1. Germline V gives CDR1 MDHEN, CDR2 SYDVKM. V gave up 2 bases and J gave up 4 bases; unmatched junction bases: 6. This CDR3 is built from 17 residues. The CDR3 protein is CASSLPGQGALNEKLFF. The CDR3 DNA is TGTGCCAGCAGTTTACCTGGACAGGGGGCTCTTAATGAAAAACTGTTTTTT.

This clone turned up a few times. The chain is built from TRBV2 and TRBJ2-6; TRBD2 is a possible D gene (5 bases). The germline gives CDR1 SNHLY, CDR2 FYNNEI. V lost 0 bases to trimming and J lost 4 bases, with 10 bases between them. CDR3 length: 16 residues. In DNA form, the CDR3 reads TGTGCCAGCAGTGAAGCGCGGACTCCCGGGGCCAACGTCCTGACTTTC. Protein: CASSEARTPGANVLTF.

The genes are TRBV7-9 and TRBJ2-1; D uncertain. V dropped 1 base and J dropped 8 bases, with 6 bases sitting between them. The CDR3 spans 12 residues. Germline CDR1 and CDR2: SEHNR and FQNEAQ (reference sequence). The CDR3 is CASSLVGDEQFF. CDR3 bases: TGTGCCAGCAGCTTAGTCGGCGATGAGCAGTTCTTC.

This clone was detected a few times. The gene calls are TRBV7-2 and TRBJ2-1; 12 bases match TRBD2. CDR1 is SGHTA, CDR2 FQGNSA, per germline. V dropped 5 bases and J dropped 2; count of bases not matched to a gene: 7. This CDR3 has 17 residues. The CDR3 nucleotides are TGTGCCAGCAGCCCCTCGACTAGCGGGAGAGCCTACAATGAGCAGTTCTTC. Its translation is CASSPSTSGRAYNEQFF.

J is TRBJ1-1 and V is TRBV7-3; the match to TRBD1 covers 12 bases. V shed 5 bases and J 10 bases; nucleotides not matched to a gene: 5. CDR1 is SGHTA and CDR2 is FQGTGA in the germline V gene. This CDR3 contains 13 residues. The CDR3 DNA is TGTGCCAGCAGCGAGGGACAGGGGGCCGGAGCTTTCTTT. Translating gives CASSEGQGAGAFF. Full variable domain (rest looked up from reference TRBV7-3 and TRBJ1-1): GAGVSQTPSNKVTEKGKYVELRCDPISGHTALYWYRQSLGQGPEFLIYFQGTGAADDSGLPNDRFFAVRPEGSVSTLKIQRTERGDSAVYLCASSEGQGAGAFFGQGTRLTVV.

The genes are TRBV30 and TRBJ2-3; 13 bases map to TRBD2. Germline loops: CDR1 GTSNPN, CDR2 SVGIG (reference sequence). V lost 3 bases to trimming and J lost 5 bases; unmatched junction nucleotides: 5. The CDR3 extends over 15 amino acids. CDR3 in DNA: TGTGCCTGGAGCGGACTAGCGGGAGTCAGAGATACGCAGTATTTT. Translation: CAWSGLAGVRDTQYF.

The chain has TRBV18 and TRBJ2-7; 9 bases fit TRBD1. This CDR3 spans 15 amino acids. Germline loops: CDR1 KGHSH, CDR2 LQKENI. With 3 bases clipped from V and 5 bases from J, the junction kept 8 bases outside the gene matches. The CDR3 here is CASSPGTGRSDEQYF. In nucleotides, the CDR3 is TGTGCCAGCTCACCCGGGACAGGGAGGTCCGACGAGCAGTACTTC.

This clone was seen more than once but under ten times. The chain uses TRBV7-3 and TRBJ2-1; TRBD2 aligns across 11 bases. Per the germline V gene, CDR1 is SGHTA and CDR2 is FQGTGA. The CDR3 is 15 residues long. V was pared by 4 bases and J by 2 bases, with 1 base of the junction left unmatched. The CDR3 sequence is CASSSGLAAYNEQFF. The CDR3 DNA follows: TGTGCCAGCAGCTCGGGACTAGCGGCCTACAATGAGCAGTTCTTC.

The chain recombines TRBV6-5 with TRBJ1-2; the D is unclear. The CDR3 consists of 14 residues. Germline values: CDR1 MNHEY, CDR2 SVGAGI. Trimming stripped 2 bases from V and 1 base from J, with 8 bases between. For the CDR3, the DNA is TGTGCCAGCAGTTACAGGGTTGGTAACTATGGCTACACCTTC. Protein: CASSYRVGNYGYTF.

Notes on this clone: Sequence at one end of the junction differs from germline and may be a read error. The J gene is TRBJ2-1, the V gene TRBV7-2; tentative D call: TRBD1 (6 bases). Germline-derived CDR1 and CDR2 are SGHTA and FQGNSA. The CDR3 length is 14 residues. CDR3 amino acids: CASSPPHRDNGQFF. DNA for the CDR3: TGTGCCAGCAGCCCCCCCCACAGGGACAATGGGCAGTTCTTC.

The chain recombines TRBV2 with TRBJ2-5, with 8 bases that match TRBD2. This CDR3 is 15 amino acids long. V lost 6 bases, J lost 1 base, and 7 bases stayed unmatched. Germline CDR1 reads SNHLY; CDR2 reads FYNNEI. CDR3 sequence: CASSRTSGIQETQYF. The CDR3 DNA follows: TGTGCCAGCAGCCGCACTAGCGGAATCCAAGAGACCCAGTACTTC.

The chain links TRBV5-1 to TRBJ1-1; D not certain. This CDR3 comprises 15 residues. The germline gives CDR1 SGHRS, CDR2 YFSETQ. V was pared by 2 bases and J by 1 base, with 12 bases between. The CDR3 sequence: CASSLNGGENTEAFF. The CDR3 DNA follows: TGCGCCAGCAGCTTAAATGGTGGGGAGAACACTGAAGCTTTCTTT.

The V call is TRBV7-3, the J call TRBJ2-1; 9 bases map to TRBD2. V was pared by 3 bases and J by 7 bases, with 7 bases of the junction left unmatched. The CDR3 loop spans 15 amino acids. In germline, CDR1 is SGHTA, CDR2 FQGTGA. The CDR3 DNA reads as TGTGCCAGCAGCTTGAGGTTAGCGGGAGAGAATGAGCAGTTCTTC. Its protein product is CASSLRLAGENEQFF. The variable domain in full, with the rest retrieved from reference TRBV7-3 and TRBJ2-1, is GAGVSQTPSNKVTEKGKYVELRCDPISGHTALYWYRQSLGQGPEFLIYFQGTGAADDSGLPNDRFFAVRPEGSVSTLKIQRTERGDSAVYLCASSLRLAGENEQFFGPGTRLTVL.

The V gene is TRBV18, the J gene TRBJ2-3; 8 nucleotides match TRBD2. Per germline, CDR1 KGHSH and CDR2 LQKENI. This CDR3 has 16 amino acids. Trimming removed 3 bases from V and 2 bases from J; junction bases left unmatched: 7. CDR3: CASSPSLADNTDTQYF. CDR3 sequence (DNA): TGTGCCAGCTCACCTTCACTAGCGGACAACACAGATACGCAGTATTTT.

The chain links TRBV2 to TRBJ2-5, with TRBD2 matching 10 bases. The CDR3 totals 15 residues. Per the germline V gene, CDR1 is SNHLY and CDR2 is FYNNEI. V was clipped by 5 bases and J by 4 bases; unmatched bases: 7. The CDR3 region has the DNA TGTGCCAGCAGTCTCATGTCTAGCGGGGGAGAGACCCAGTACTTC. Protein product: CASSLMSSGGETQYF.

DNA of the CDR3: TGTGCCAGCAGCCCTGGGACTATCGCCTACGAGCAGTACTTC. Translating gives CASSPGTIAYEQYF. This chain joins TRBV7-8 and TRBJ2-7; 7 nucleotides agree with TRBD2. The CDR3 spans 14 residues. The junction had 6 bases not matched to a gene; V was cut back by 5 bases and J by 2 bases. CDR1 is SGHVS and CDR2 is FQNEAQ in the germline V gene.